Included here is one T cell receptor (beta chain) sequence, with context. The germline gives CDR1 LNHNV, CDR2 YYDKDF (reference sequence). The CDR3 length is 16 residues. V lost 0 bases to trimming and J lost 8 bases, with 16 bases between them. These data originate in a study of shared T cell receptors in the human thymus. Here immunoSEQ multiplex PCR was the method, and the copy in TCRdb shows in-frame clones only, minus some. The table has just under 550,000 clones, 75% to 80% seen once; the top ten hold roughly 0.013%. This sample was shared with a second study, whose subject was human thymus T cells. That source adds: Having corrective surgery for congenital heart defects, healthy Finnish infants were the ones who donated. Thymus tissue for the work was resected from patients undergoing corrective heart surgery. Across thymic and blood repertoires, the usage of V and J genes appeared to be biased. In unrelated individuals, thymic repertoires overlapped highly, according to related research.

The sequence was obtained from a boy under two years old with a congenital heart defect. The sequencing input was thymocytes. The V and J genes are TRBV15 and TRBJ1-4; D gene uncertain. The CDR3 spells CATSRDRFGFGEKLFF. CDR3 sequence (DNA): TGTGCCACCAGCAGAGATCGATTCGGATTCGGGGAAAAACTGTTTTTT.